This T cell receptor beta chain was recorded in a study of lymphopenia after photon versus proton radiotherapy. Assay used: immunoSEQ multiplex PCR; TCRdb lists only in-frame clones, some missing. This sample yields about 70,000 clones, of which around 93% are seen a single time; 2% to 2.5% belongs to the top ten. Study outcomes and limitations: Post-nadir diversity loss with photons came from oligoclonal expansion, particularly CD8+ Temra cells. Proton therapy kept repertoires fairly stable, unlike photons, which gained effector/memory cells. Better survival with proton therapy was suggested as possible, not demonstrated.

For this clone: As yet, its antigen is unknown.

This CDR3 is built from 15 residues. Germline trimming cut 4 bases from V and 8 bases from J; bases unmatched to any gene: 11. Germline V CDR1 and CDR2: MGHRA, YSYEKL. The sequence derives from a middle-aged woman with cholangiocarcinoma. This chain joins TRBV4-1 and TRBJ2-1; 7 nucleotides match TRBD1. This sample comprised peripheral blood, obtained from a patient treated with photon-based radiotherapy. The CDR3 coding sequence is TGCGCCAGCAGCCTTTCGACAGGGCGCCGGGATGAGCAGTTCTTC. The encoded protein is CASSLSTGRRDEQFF.